This TCR beta chain was observed in a study of cytomegalovirus exposure and HLA in healthy donors listed by TCRdb under 2017. Notes on the research overall: According to an earlier analysis of 450 to 650 of the donors, roughly 180 million T cells yielded 90 million to 140 million unique TCR beta sequences and more than 250 Gb of sequence data. The study combined high-throughput TCR immunosequencing, statistical association of individual TCRs with disease status, and machine learning to predict cytomegalovirus infection status. Four to six DR-DQ haplotypes were handled as single units for association and clustering, since linkage in the cohort was strong. The study aimed to test whether signatures of past pathogen exposure could be identified by cataloging public T cell receptors. HLA typing included class I and class II loci at four-digit resolution. Besides the first cohort of about 730 subjects, a separate validation cohort made up of 95 to 150 different subjects was used. Donor age, sex, ethnicity and CMV serostatus were compiled together with the repertoire data. An earlier analysis of several hundred of the donors applied high-throughput TCR beta sequencing to assess whether each TCR beta V gene segment acted as functional or pseudogenic. Rather than drawing on any new phenotypic data, the later analysis identified candidate immune exposures from TCR beta sequences and the way those sequences occurred across donors. The study used immunosequencing to profile the T cell repertoires of hundreds of subjects and linked those repertoires to cytomegalovirus serostatus. Across around 400 genotyped donors of the cohort, an average of about 240,000 unique TCR beta nucleotide sequences per donor were sequenced, and about a sixth of those sequences were non-productive. About 280 gigabases of sequencing data and around 85 million unique TCR sequences made up an early release that covered some 640 HLA-typed donors. Genome-wide SNP genotypes for about three fifths of the roughly 670 donors were used in a later genetic analysis, which treated that subset as a discovery cohort. Every repertoire in the discovery cohort had been generated on one and the same sequencing platform. Of the roughly 400 genotyped donors, approximately 80% fell in the genetic ancestry cluster associated with self-reported Caucasian donors. The number of typed donors differed by locus: roughly 620-640 for A, B, C, DRB1 and DQB1; 522 for DQA1; fewer than 610 for DPA1; and around 490 for DPB1. A later analysis re-analyzed previously published TCR beta repertoires from about 600 donors and added high-resolution HLA genotyping to study TCR occurrence patterns.

What the research found in general, with its limitations: Some IMGT-functional V segments, including TRBV6-2 and TRBV6-3, could not be distinguished by the 87-base-pair reads and were therefore excluded. This cohort had only TCR beta chains sequenced, and the lack of alpha or paired-chain data limited which features could be detected. Compared with the 666-donor mean, donors in an Asian-associated ancestry cluster had fewer N-insertions in productive TCRs, according to a later genetic analysis. The only immune exposure information available for the cohort was CMV serostatus. HLA typing was unavailable for some donors at each locus, so association tests used only the typed subset. While some public TCRs were present in many individuals, most TCR sequences turned up only very rarely across donors. In both the original and validation cohorts, the classifier was reported to diagnose cytomegalovirus status with high specificity and sensitivity. The authors suggested that the approach could potentially be generalized to other disease states and immunological phenotypes. Roughly uniform sequencing depth across donors was assumed in presence/absence analyses, although this assumption may not hold. A cluster of highly shared sequence variants was judged likely to represent a technical artifact of the sequencing pipeline. According to a later analysis, most CMV-associated TCR beta chains appeared to be HLA-restricted, and the HLA associations seemed to be driven largely by CMV exposure. A further reported finding was that TCR beta sequences accurately predicted the HLA-A and HLA-B alleles for most subjects in the first cohort. A later analysis associated 15,000 to 20,000 TCR beta sequences with specific HLA alleles at a false discovery rate of 0.05. Correlated functional status among segregating V segments might be attributable to linkage disequilibrium, but an unknown experimental factor could not be ruled out. In vitro tests confirmed that three of the cytomegalovirus-associated TCR beta chains recognize cytomegalovirus antigens. Assigning TCR associations to individual alleles was difficult when HLA alleles, especially DR and DQ, strongly co-occurred. Broadly in line with IMGT annotations, most TCR beta V segments showed up in productive rearrangements about 90% or about 30% of the time in an earlier analysis of approximately 600 of the donors. A total of 164 TCR beta chains were listed by the study as associated with cytomegalovirus. In a later analysis, TCR association rates were found to vary across HLA loci, with the most associated TCRs seen for DRB1 alleles and the fewest for HLA-C alleles. A later analysis found that HLA-associated TCR beta chains were more clonally expanded and had lower generation probabilities than equally common non-associated chains. Several of the top co-occurrence clusters appeared to be linked to parvovirus B19, influenza, CMV and Epstein-Barr virus, according to a later analysis. An association between a missense DCLRE1C variant and V-gene and J-gene trimming of TCR beta chains was found in a later genetic analysis and replicated in an independent cohort. Because counts were too low, more than 15 rarely observed V segments, including chromosome 9 orphons, were excluded from the earlier analysis of 587 of the donors.

Taken from the germline V gene (reference sequence), the CDR1 and CDR2 loops are MNHEY and SMNVEV. Its CDR3 holds 15 amino acids, cysteine through phenylalanine. Only the CDR3 DNA stays, 45 bases, in frame from base 1. Here V drops 2 bases and J drops 5 bases, and the junction holds 7 bases not matched to any gene. Library preparation employed the immunoSEQ multiplex PCR assay. For the multiplex PCR, a mixture combining 60 forward primers for TCR Vbeta segments and 13 reverse primers for TCR Jbeta segments was used. The CDR3 region of rearranged TCR beta genes was amplified from genomic DNA by a multiplex PCR assay. The Illumina HiSeq System was used to sequence the amplified TCR beta libraries as 87-base-pair reads. The paper's data handling went like this. A later analysis counted about 80 million unique TCR beta chains across the 550 to 800 repertoires, and about 10 million of these chains were shared by at least two donors. Raw reads were error-corrected and collapsed into unique sequences by a nearest-neighbor algorithm in which closely related sequences were merged to remove PCR and sequencing errors. To assign V, D and J gene segments, CDR3 sequences were aligned to IMGT reference sequences. Each retained sequence needed at least a six-nucleotide match to both a V gene segment and a J gene segment. A rearrangement counted as productive if the CDR3 had no stop codons and remained in frame with V and J, and every other rearrangement counted as non-productive. CDR3 was defined according to IMGT convention as the region running from the second conserved V-encoded cysteine to the conserved J-encoded phenylalanine. The earlier analysis of about 620 of the donors excluded sequences that lacked an unambiguous match to a single V gene segment. In an earlier analysis of approximately 590 of the donors, V segments were called functional above 56.7% productive rearrangements and were called segregating when the between-donor standard deviation exceeded 5%. A statistical classification framework was built to diagnose cytomegalovirus status from the catalog of TCR beta chain sequences. In a later analysis, V and J genes were assigned by comparing TCR nucleotide sequences against IMGT/GENE-DB human TR gene sequences. The TCRdist pipeline was used in a later analysis to assign CDR3 sequences and most-parsimonious VDJ recombination scenarios. In a later analysis, each TCR beta chain was defined by its CDR3 amino acid sequence together with its V-gene family, and reads without a unique V-gene family were excluded. To address suspected cross-contamination and a sequencing artifact, a later analysis removed over 500 highly shared, low-generation-probability nucleotide sequences. For each public chain, a later analysis derived a clonal expansion index from normalized ranks of inferred template counts within each repertoire. In a later analysis, generation probabilities were computed using a VDJ recombination model fitted to out-of-frame rearrangements, and the results were checked against IGoR. In a later analysis, hypergeometric tests were used to score TCR-TCR, TCR-HLA and TCR-CMV co-occurrence, with a repertoire-size bias correction applied to TCR pairs. To estimate false discovery rates, a later analysis permuted the HLA or CMV assignments 20 times. In a later analysis, co-occurring TCRs were grouped using DBSCAN, and TCRdist sequence similarity was added for clustering within HLA-allele-positive subsets. Repertoires with fewer than 30,000 or more than 120,000 public chains, plus five repertoires with anomalous nucleotide sharing, were excluded from co-occurrence clustering. TCRdb's version of the immuneACCESS table is confined to in-frame rearrangements and falls short of the full clone set. An unresolved V gene accounts for under half of the shortfall where checked; the remainder is of unknown origin. V and J calls and clone size are given by that table; D and trimming were obtained from the DNA. The sample records 60,000 to 100,000 clones, over 70% of which are singletons. The top ten clones comprise 1.6% of the sample.

In total, about 650 healthy bone marrow donors made up the cohort. All cohort members were sampled while nominally healthy, although unrecorded immune exposures were likely present. The donor was CMV seronegative and was included in the group of 352 seronegative cohort members. Every donor gave a peripheral blood sample, and the peripheral blood mononuclear cells from that sample were used for TCR beta sequencing. Genomic DNA extraction from the blood cell samples was performed with the Qiagen DNeasy Blood Extraction Kit. Details on this clone: Its antigen specificity is not known. No quality values exist for individual bases; no much larger clone is one base distant.

Rearrangement joined TRBV27 to TRBJ2-7; 9 of the junction bases match TRBD1. The sequenced sample was PBMCs. The source is a man aged 40-49 years in good health and CMV-seronegative. The DNA sequence is given as TGTGCCAGCAGTTTAAGCGGGACAGGGTTGAACGAGCAGTACTTC. This translates into CASSLSGTGLNEQYF.